This T cell receptor beta chain was obtained from a study of lymphopenia after photon versus proton radiotherapy (dated by TCRdb to about 2019). With regard to the full study: The study compared the immunological effects of photon versus proton radiation therapy in patients with gastrointestinal tumors who developed high-grade lymphopenia. The 20 patients in the cohort had gastrointestinal tumors, were treated with either photon or proton therapy, and subsequently developed lymphopenia. The study was designed to characterize how the impact on the immune system differs between the two radiation modalities.

Findings and caveats that apply to the study as a whole: During treatment, patients who received photon therapy lost naive T cells and TCR diversity and gained effector/memory populations, whereas patients who received proton therapy remained relatively stable. The survival association was examined only in patients who died, and the authors described better survival with proton therapy as a possibility, not as a demonstrated result. Across the cohort, an inverse correlation was found between a larger post-nadir drop in TCR diversity and overall survival time among patients who died. After the lymphocyte count nadir, oligoclonal expansion, especially of CD8+ Temra cells, was observed in photon-treated repertoires, and the drop in diversity was driven by this expansion.

The library was produced with the immunoSEQ multiplex PCR assay. T cell repertoires were profiled with deep sequencing of rearranged TCR beta loci together with multiparametric flow cytometry. TCRdb limited this immuneACCESS table to in-frame rearrangements with V and J called. A share of clones is missing; checked studies link under half to unresolved V genes, and the rest is unexplained. Recorded for this sample are around 20,000 clones; around nine tenths of them occurred a single time. The top ten clones comprise about 5.7% of the sample. Comment on this clone: The antigen this receptor binds is unknown. Base qualities are not at hand, and no much larger clone is one base apart.

From the cysteine through the phenylalanine, the CDR3 covers 15 amino acids. The only DNA kept is the CDR3, 45 bases in frame from the first base. Sequenced here: peripheral blood, sampled from a patient treated with photon-based radiotherapy. Rearrangement joined TRBV1 to TRBJ2-5; TRBD2, as called in the table, went unchecked against the DNA. TRBV1 counts as a pseudogene. The origin of this receptor is a man aged 55 to 70 with pancreatic cancer. CDR3 protein: CTSSQDRSYQETQYF. The nucleotide sequence is given as TGCACCAGCAGCCAAGATCGGTCGTACCAAGAGACCCAGTACTTC.